The rows below give T cell receptor beta chains drawn from one sample of a study of graft-versus-host responses after intestinal transplantation. Their antigens are not known. The protocol was immunoSEQ multiplex PCR, while the TCRdb copy is restricted to in-frame clones and leaves out a portion. The sample consists of just under 90,000 clones, roughly 80% of them appearing once. Material: unstimulated CD8+ T cells sorted from spleen or lymph node cells, obtained before intestinal transplant. These TCRs come from a human donor who received an intestinal transplant. Both conserved end residues are part of each CDR3. The D gene is left open where the match is weak. Rows may omit the clone size; those that give it use once, few, many or a size class.

clone size,J gene,V gene,D gene,CDR3 DNA,CDR3 protein
once,TRBJ2-7,TRBV29-1,-,TGCAGCGTTGAGGTCGAGGACTCCTACGAGCAGTACTTC,CSVEVEDSYEQYF
-,TRBJ2-7,TRBV6-5,-,TGTGCCAGCAGTTACTCGAAATCCCACTACGAGCAGTACTTC,CASSYSKSHYEQYF
-,TRBJ1-5,TRBV4-1,-,TGCGCCAGCAGCCAAGGGACCGTCGACGGGCCCCAGCATTTT,CASSQGTVDGPQHF
-,TRBJ1-3,TRBV4-1,-,TGCGCCAGCAGCCAGATGGGGGAAGGAAACACCATATATTTT,CASSQMGEGNTIYF
-,TRBJ1-2,TRBV6-6,-,TGTGCCACCTACGGGACCTTACAGGAGAACTATGGCTACACCTTC,CATYGTLQENYGYTF
-,TRBJ2-2,TRBV19,TRBD1,TGTGCCAGTAGCCCAGGGGACAGAAACACCGGGGAGCTGTTTTTT,CASSPGDRNTGELFF
-,TRBJ1-6,TRBV5-6,-,TGTGCCAGCAGCTTGGTACAAGGGGAAGAGGGCTATAATTCACCCCTCCACTTT,CASSLVQGEEGYNSPLHF
-,TRBJ2-5,TRBV7-9,-,TGTGCCAGCAGCTCCTCGGGGGTCCAAGAGACCCAGTACTTC,CASSSSGVQETQYF
-,TRBJ2-7,TRBV2,TRBD2,TGTGCCAGCTTCGAACTAGCGGGGGTTAACGAGCAGTACTTC,CASFELAGVNEQYF
-,TRBJ2-7,TRBV7-9,TRBD2,TGTGCCAGCAGCCTCACTAGCGGGGGGTCCTACGAGCAGTACTTC,CASSLTSGGSYEQYF
-,TRBJ2-2,TRBV2,-,TGTGCCAGCAGCCAAGGAATCCCGGGAGAATTGACCGGGGAGCTGTTTTTT,CASSQGIPGELTGELFF
-,TRBJ2-3,TRBV6-1,-,TGTGCCAGCAGTGAAGCTGGCGACGAAGATACGCAGTATTTT,CASSEAGDEDTQYF
few,TRBJ2-7,TRBV11-1,-,TGTGCCAGCAGCTTACGACCCTACGAGCAGTACTTC,CASSLRPYEQYF
once,TRBJ2-7,TRBV19,TRBD1,TGTGCCAGTAGTATAGATTGGGGACAGCACAGCTCCTACGAGCAGTACTTC,CASSIDWGQHSSYEQYF
-,TRBJ2-2,TRBV6-5,-,TGTGCCAGCAGTCAGTGGGACTTTTACACCGGGGAGCTGTTTTTT,CASSQWDFYTGELFF
-,TRBJ2-7,TRBV28,TRBD1,TGTGCCAGCAGTCTATCACAGGGGAGCGAGCAGTACTTC,CASSLSQGSEQYF
-,TRBJ2-7,TRBV11-2,-,TGTGCCAGCAGCTACAGGGCAGCCCTGGGCGAGCAGTACTTC,CASSYRAALGEQYF
-,TRBJ2-5,TRBV4-1,-,TGCGCCAGCAGCCAACTTGCTGGGGATGAGACCCAGTACTTC,CASSQLAGDETQYF
once,TRBJ1-5,TRBV27,TRBD1,TGTGCCAGCAGTTTGGGACAGGGAGGCCAGCCCCAGCATTTT,CASSLGQGGQPQHF
-,TRBJ2-1,TRBV6-5,TRBD2,TGTGCCAGCAGTTACGCCTCAGCGGGGGGAATCAATGAGCAGTTCTTC,CASSYASAGGINEQFF
-,TRBJ1-1,TRBV9,-,TGTGCCAGCAGCCCCAGCGACACTGAAGCTTTCTTT,CASSPSDTEAFF
-,TRBJ2-3,TRBV9,TRBD1,TGTGCCAGCAGCGCAAACCGACAGGGCCTTAGGGGCACAGATACGCAGTATTTT,CASSANRQGLRGTDTQYF
few,TRBJ1-2,TRBV5-1,TRBD1,TGCGCCAGCAGCTTGGGGGCCAGGGGGCAGCGAGGCTACACCTTC,CASSLGARGQRGYTF
-,TRBJ2-1,TRBV4-1,-,TGCGCCAGCAGCCCGACCTCTAGACATGAGCAGTTCTTC,CASSPTSRHEQFF
-,TRBJ2-1,TRBV7-6,TRBD2,TGTGCCAGCGGGGTGACAGCTAGCGGCGAACAGTTCTTC,CASGVTASGEQFF
-,TRBJ1-1,TRBV4-1,-,TGCGCCAGCAGCCAATGGAGGGAAAGTCCTGAAGCTTTCTTT,CASSQWRESPEAFF
-,TRBJ1-4,TRBV7-9,TRBD1,TGTGCCAGCAGCTTAACAGGGGGCGAAAAACTGTTTTTT,CASSLTGGEKLFF
-,TRBJ2-5,TRBV10-3,-,TGTGCCATCAGGGACCGAAAAGAGACCCAGTACTTC,CAIRDRKETQYF
-,TRBJ1-3,TRBV6-6,-,TGTGCCAGCAGTTATCCCGGGGACACCATATATTTT,CASSYPGDTIYF
few,TRBJ1-5,TRBV27,-,TGTGCCAGCAGTTTATGGGCGGGAGCCGATCAGCCCCAGCATTTT,CASSLWAGADQPQHF
once,TRBJ2-1,TRBV4-2,TRBD2,TGTGCCAGCAGCCAGGGGAGCGGGGGGGCCTACAATGAGCAGTTCTTC,CASSQGSGGAYNEQFF
-,TRBJ2-1,TRBV27,TRBD1,TGTGCCAGCAGTTTGACAGGGGGCAATGAGCAGTTCTTC,CASSLTGGNEQFF
-,TRBJ2-7,TRBV18,TRBD1,TGTGCCAGCTCACCACCGAGGAGACAGGGTGGGGTTGGGTGGCACGAGCAGTACTTC,CASSPPRRQGGVGWHEQYF
-,TRBJ2-7,TRBV9,-,TGTGCCAGCAGCGTGTGGGAGGACTTCGACGAGCAGTACTTC,CASSVWEDFDEQYF
-,TRBJ2-3,TRBV6-5,TRBD2,TGTGCCAGCGGGGTAGCGGGGGGGCCAGATACGCAGTATTTT,CASGVAGGPDTQYF
-,TRBJ2-1,TRBV2,TRBD2,TGTGCCAGCTTAGCGGGGAGCGATGAGCAGTTCTTC,CASLAGSDEQFF
-,TRBJ2-1,TRBV6-5,TRBD2,TGTGCCAGCAGTTCGGGACTAGTTTCTGGAAATGAGCAGTTCTTC,CASSSGLVSGNEQFF
-,TRBJ2-2,TRBV7-3,TRBD2,TGTGCCAGCAGCCAAGGGGAACTAGCGGGGGCCTATACCGGGGAGCTGTTTTTT,CASSQGELAGAYTGELFF
-,TRBJ1-5,TRBV6-5,TRBD1,TGTGCCAGCAGCCGGGACAGAGGCCAGCCCCAGCATTTT,CASSRDRGQPQHF
-,TRBJ2-3,TRBV15,-,TGTGCCACCGGCAGAGATCGGGGCGGGGGCACAGATACGCAGTATTTT,CATGRDRGGGTDTQYF
-,TRBJ1-1,TRBV29-1,-,TGCAGCGTTGGTGGGGGGGGGCTGCTGAACACTGAAGCTTTCTTT,CSVGGGGLLNTEAFF
-,TRBJ2-7,TRBV6-1,TRBD2,TGTGCCAGCAGTAAGACTAGCGGGGGTTACGAGCAGTACTTC,CASSKTSGGYEQYF
-,TRBJ1-5,TRBV28,-,TGTGCCAGCAGTTTAGGGACGGACAATCAGCCCCAGCATTTT,CASSLGTDNQPQHF
-,TRBJ2-4,TRBV11-2,-,TGTGCCAGCAGCTTAGTCAAGGGTAAGGGGGACCTAGCCAAAAACATTCAGTACTTC,CASSLVKGKGDLAKNIQYF
few,TRBJ1-2,TRBV10-3,-,TGTGCCAGCAGTTACTCGAGCAGTGGCTCGTACTATGGCTACACCTTC,CASSYSSSGSYYGYTF
-,TRBJ2-2,TRBV4-1,TRBD1,TGCGCCAGCAGCCCGTTCTGGGGACAGTACGCCGGGGAGCTGTTTTTT,CASSPFWGQYAGELFF
-,TRBJ2-7,TRBV5-6,-,TGTGCCAGCAGCTTGAAGGGAAGGATGAGGCACGAGCAGTACTTC,CASSLKGRMRHEQYF
once,TRBJ2-2,TRBV5-4,TRBD1,TGTGCCAGCAGGACAGGGGTCGGGGAGCTGTTTTTT,CASRTGVGELFF
-,TRBJ1-2,TRBV11-2,TRBD1,TGTGCCAGCAGCACCGACAGGGTTTACTATGGCTACACCTTC,CASSTDRVYYGYTF
few,TRBJ2-5,TRBV5-4,-,TGTGCCAGCAGCTTCCAGGAGACCCAGTACTTC,CASSFQETQYF
-,TRBJ2-7,TRBV2,-,TGTGCCAGCAGTGAAACGACAGGCCTCTACGAGCAGTACTTC,CASSETTGLYEQYF
once,TRBJ2-7,TRBV7-6,-,TGTGCCAGCAGTCCTGCCGGGATCCTCTACGAGCAGTACTTC,CASSPAGILYEQYF
-,TRBJ2-1,TRBV11-2,TRBD2,TGTGCCAGCTTCCGGGGGGGCCTCAATGAGCAGTTCTTC,CASFRGGLNEQFF
-,TRBJ2-1,TRBV4-2,TRBD2,TGTGCCAGCAGCCACGGAGCGGGATCCCCCAATGAGCAGTTCTTC,CASSHGAGSPNEQFF